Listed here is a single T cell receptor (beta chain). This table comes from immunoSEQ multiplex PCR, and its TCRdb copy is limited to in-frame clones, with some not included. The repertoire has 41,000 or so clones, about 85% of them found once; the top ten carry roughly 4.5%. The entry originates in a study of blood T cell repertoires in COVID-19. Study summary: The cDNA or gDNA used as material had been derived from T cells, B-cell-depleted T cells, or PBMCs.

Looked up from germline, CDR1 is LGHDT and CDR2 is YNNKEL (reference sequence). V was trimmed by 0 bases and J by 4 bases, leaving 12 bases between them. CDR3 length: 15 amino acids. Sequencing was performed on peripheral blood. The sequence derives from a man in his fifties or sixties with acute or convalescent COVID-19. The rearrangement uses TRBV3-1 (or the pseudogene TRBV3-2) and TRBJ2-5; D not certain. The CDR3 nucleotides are TGTGCCAGCAGCCAAGATCTAGAGCTAGGAGAGACCCAGTACTTC. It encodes CASSQDLELGETQYF.